Each of the 13 T cell receptor beta chains below was sequenced from the same sample in a study of shared clonotypes between healthy human individuals. TCRdb keeps only in-frame clones here, not all; method: immunoSEQ multiplex PCR. Of millions of clones detected, about 93% appear once; the ten largest clones hold under 2%. CD45RO negativity and positive selection for CCR7 defined naive CD8 cells, a population that excluded terminally differentiated effector memory CD45RA+ cells. Material: naive CD8+ T cells from PBMCs. These receptors were obtained from a man younger than 35 in good health. Some clones in this sample may be carry-over from other donors' samples.

The CDR3 is CATEHSLNTEAFF. In DNA, the CDR3 is TGTGCCACTGAGCACTCCTTGAACACTGAAGCTTTCTTT. The rearrangement uses TRBV25-1 and TRBJ1-1; D remains unclear. The length of the CDR3 is 13 residues. V was pared by 10 bases and J by 0 bases, with 12 bases between. Per the germline V gene, CDR1 is MGHDK and CDR2 is SYGVNS.

The rearrangement joins TRBV7-9 to TRBJ2-1; a possible D gene is TRBD2 (5 bases). Germline CDR1 SEHNR, CDR2 FQNEAQ (reference sequence). Trimming removed 6 bases at V and 0 bases at J, with 9 bases between. The CDR3 spans 14 residues. CDR3 in amino acids: CASSNRDSYNEQFF. The CDR3 DNA reads as TGTGCCAGCAGTAACCGGGACTCCTACAATGAGCAGTTCTTC. The full variable domain, in which reference TRBV7-9 and TRBJ2-1 provide the parts outside the CDR3, is DTGVSQNPRHKITKRGQNVTFRCDPISEHNRLYWYRQTLGQGPEFLTYFQNEAQLEKSRLLSDRFSAERPKGSFSTLEIQRTEQGDSAMYLCASSNRDSYNEQFFGPGTRLTVL.

Points on this clone: The same CDR3 arises from other DNA sequences in this sample as well. The chain combines TRBV28 with TRBJ1-5; a possible D gene is TRBD1 (5 bases). This CDR3 comprises 14 residues. V was pared by 3 bases and J by 0 bases, with 6 bases between. CDR1 and CDR2 from the germline V gene are MDHEN and SYDVKM. CDR3 in DNA: TGTGCCAGCAGTTTGGGGGTTAGCAATCAGCCCCAGCATTTT. Residues: CASSLGVSNQPQHF. Full variable domain (remainder filled in from reference TRBV28 and TRBJ1-5): DVKVTQSSRYLVKRTGEKVFLECVQDMDHENMFWYRQDPGLGLRLIYFSYDVKMKEKGDIPEGYSVSREKKERFSLILESASTNQTSMYLCASSLGVSNQPQHFGDGTRLSIL.

This sequence joins TRBV7-2 and TRBJ1-5; D perhaps matches TRBD1 (5 bases). Deletions cut 3 bases from V and 4 bases from J, with 13 bases between. This CDR3 comprises 15 residues. The germline V gene has CDR1 SGHTA and CDR2 FQGNSA. CDR3 sequence: CASSFFRDGNQPQHF. The CDR3 DNA is TGTGCCAGCAGCTTCTTCCGGGACGGAAATCAGCCCCAGCATTTT.

The chain joins TRBV19 to TRBJ2-1; tentatively, D is TRBD2 (5 bases). Germline V CDR1 and CDR2: LNHDA, SQIVND (reference sequence). V was shortened by 5 bases and J by 6 bases, with 14 bases between the two germline ends. CDR3 size: 14 residues. The CDR3 coding sequence is TGTGCCAGTAGTCCCTTCTCACGGGGCAATGAGCAGTTCTTC. Its protein product is CASSPFSRGNEQFF.

The CDR3 sequence: CASSPAGYQETQYF. CDR3 DNA: TGTGCCAGCAGCCCGGCAGGGTACCAAGAGACCCAGTACTTC. This rearrangement joins TRBV5-6 to TRBJ2-5; D possibly corresponds to TRBD1 (5 bases). Germline V gives CDR1 SGHDT, CDR2 YYEEEE. The CDR3 sequence is 14 residues long. The ends were cut back, 4 bases at V and 0 bases at J, with 10 bases in the middle.

The rearrangement joins TRBV13 to TRBJ2-3; 8 bases agree with TRBD1. The V gene's germline CDR1 is PRHDT and CDR2 FYEKMQ (reference sequence). The V segment lost 5 bases and the J segment 5 bases; nucleotides outside the gene matches: 9. This CDR3 region has 15 residues. This chain's CDR3 is CASSLYRGSLDTQYF. DNA of the CDR3: TGTGCCAGCAGCCTATACAGGGGGTCCTTAGATACGCAGTATTTT.

The chain is built from TRBV7-9 and TRBJ1-1, with TRBD1 matching over 7 bases. V dropped 5 bases and J dropped 6; count of bases not matched to a gene: 15. The CDR3 runs 16 residues. In germline, CDR1 is SEHNR, CDR2 FQNEAQ (reference sequence). The CDR3 DNA reads TGTGCCAGCAGCCCAAAGTGGGGTCAGGGGGAGGCTGAAGCTTTCTTT. This sequence encodes CASSPKWGQGEAEAFF.

This chain connects TRBV2 to TRBJ2-1; D is possibly TRBD2 (6 bases). Looked up from germline, CDR1 is SNHLY and CDR2 is FYNNEI. Trimming removed 10 bases at V and 3 bases at J, with 19 bases between. The CDR3 has 15 amino acids. CDR3 residues: CAKLAGRLDYNEQFF. The CDR3 region has the DNA TGTGCCAAATTGGCGGGGCGTTTAGACTACAATGAGCAGTTCTTC.

The V gene is TRBV5-6, the J gene TRBJ2-5; the D gene is possibly TRBD2 (6 bases). CDR3 length: 15 residues. Germline CDR1 is SGHDT and CDR2 is YYEEEE. Trimming removed 4 bases at V and 4 bases at J, with 17 bases between. CDR3 amino acids: CASSRSGGAGETQYF. CDR3 bases: TGTGCCAGCAGCCGATCCGGGGGAGCGGGAGAGACCCAGTACTTC.

A note on this clone: Different DNA sequences within this sample yield the same CDR3. The rearrangement joins TRBV5-4 to TRBJ2-2; no definite D call. The V gene's germline CDR1 is SGHNT and CDR2 YYREEE (reference sequence). This CDR3 is built from 12 residues. V lost 0 bases and J 6 bases, leaving 3 bases between the germline ends. The CDR3 DNA reads TGTGCCAGCAGCTTGGGGGCCGGGGAGCTGTTTTTT. This codes for CASSLGAGELFF. The full variable domain, its missing parts supplied by reference TRBV5-4 and TRBJ2-2, is ETGVTQSPTHLIKTRGQQVTLRCSSQSGHNTVSWYQQALGQGPQFIFQYYREEENGRGNFPPRFSGLQFPNYSSELNVNALELDDSALYLCASSLGAGELFFGEGSRLTVL.

The V gene is TRBV9, the J gene TRBJ2-1, with TRBD2 matching over 8 bases. This CDR3 has 16 residues. Germline CDR1 SGDLS, CDR2 YYNGEE. V trimming: 3 bases; J trimming: 8 bases; junction bases outside the gene matches: 13. The CDR3 region has the DNA TGTGCCAGCAGCGGAAGTACTAGCGGTTATTTGGATGAGCAGTTCTTC. Its translation is CASSGSTSGYLDEQFF.

This clone was picked up a small number of times. Other DNA sequences in the sample encode the same CDR3. The chain links TRBV6-5 to TRBJ1-1; D uncertain. Germline V gene lookup returns CDR1 MNHEY and CDR2 SVGAGI. V was shortened by 5 bases and J by 1 base, with 8 bases between the two germline ends. There are 13 residues in the CDR3. This CDR3 is CASSLNRNTEAFF. CDR3 DNA sequence: TGTGCCAGCAGTCTTAACAGGAACACTGAAGCTTTCTTT.